This T cell receptor beta chain was captured by sequencing in a study of T cells in narcolepsy. Profiling relied on immunoSEQ multiplex PCR, and the TCRdb table lists in-frame clones only, not all of them. The data contain approximately 26,000 clones, 81% of them singletons. The CDR3 is 18 residues long. Trimming removed 4 bases from V and 0 bases from J, with 20 bases in between. The germline V gene encodes CDR1 SGDLS and CDR2 YYNGEE. The chain uses TRBV9 and TRBJ1-3; TRBD1 is a possible D gene (5 bases). The clonotype originates from a human donor in good health. Sequenced input: memory (CD45RA-) CD4+ T cells from blood. CDR3 DNA sequence: TGTGCCAGCAGCCCATTTGGGGACTTTGACTCCTCTGGAAACACCATATATTTT. Translation gives CASSPFGDFDSSGNTIYF.